This entry describes one T cell receptor beta chain. This clone came up once. No cognate antigen has been identified for it. One base away there is no much larger clone; base qualities are not given. This sample stems from a study of T cell responses to AZD1222 COVID-19 vaccine (TCRdb year 2021). With respect to the entire study: Because spike-specific TCR depth and breadth did not differ between the two schedules, AZD1222 recipients who got a second dose at roughly 4 weeks were pooled with those who got a second dose at roughly 12 weeks. Enrollment into the trials was organized by age into subgroups of 18-55, 56-69 and 70-plus years, and those subgroups contained roughly 140, 27 and 60 TCR-sequenced participants, respectively. A total of around 240 trial participants underwent TCR sequencing, of whom about 210 had received two doses of AZD1222 and roughly 26 had received two doses of the MenACWY control vaccine.

The study at large found these results: In the small 56-69-year group, the increase in depth fell short of significance, most likely because of low power. Vaccine-associated CD4 TCRs spanned the whole spike protein, with dominant responses in regions 160-218 and 743-854. Most participants were white British and females outnumbered males, and the authors suggested that clonal diversity may have been underestimated. Conclusions about previously exposed vaccinees are limited because only five to seven AZD1222 recipients were SARS-CoV-2 seropositive at baseline. Spike-specific TCR breadth and depth rose significantly after two AZD1222 doses compared with day 0 and with MenACWY recipients. Reportedly, close to half of the unique spike-specific TCRs recognized epitopes lying outside the regions that are mutated in the B.1.351 and B.1.1.7 variants. No day 14 peak-response samples were available, so repertoires were characterized only after the peak T cell response.

The CDR3 regions of human TCRbeta chains were analyzed by immunosequencing. Per the original workflow: TCRs in the repertoires were matched against a reference library of SARS-CoV-2-specific TCRs that had been generated with the MIRA antigen-specificity platform. Breadth was defined as the fraction of unique TCRs that were SARS-CoV-2-associated, and depth was defined as the fraction of total T cells that were SARS-CoV-2-associated. Each spike-specific TCR was assigned to its reactive spike region and to a CD4 or CD8 class using the MIRA data. Log10-transformed breadth and depth values were compared by one-way ANOVA with Sidak's multiple comparisons tests. TCRdb obtained this table from immuneACCESS and retained in-frame rearrangements with V and J assigned. These tables miss some clones; where compared with another copy, unresolved V genes account for less than half of the shortfall, and the remainder is unexplained. V and J calls and clone size are given by that table; D and trimming were obtained from the DNA. This sample gives roughly 150,000 clones in total; around 88% of them show up just once. The ten largest clones represent about 3% of the sample.

Taken from the germline V gene, the CDR1 and CDR2 loops are SGHTS and YDEGEE. Trimming takes 2 bases from V and 6 bases from J, and the germline ends sit 24 bases apart. The CDR3 contains 17 residues, cysteine and phenylalanine counted. The kept DNA is CDR3 alone, 51 bases in frame from the first base. The time point label, read with the paper, signifies: baseline before first vaccination. Vaccinee samples were obtained from the UK trials COV001 and COV002, which included a single-blind randomized controlled phase 2/3 trial of AZD1222 (ChAdOx1 nCoV-19) in healthy adults. Trial participant PBMC samples were collected at day 0 and day 28 after the second dose for TCRbeta chain sequencing.

The source material was peripheral blood, sampled on day 0 of AZD1222 vaccination. The chain is made from TRBV5-8 and TRBJ2-7, with the identity of the D gene unclear. This receptor was identified in an adult in good health. The nucleotide sequence reads TGTGCCAGCAGCTTCCCCCTCCATAAGGCAGGACCCCTCGAGCAGTACTTC. This gives the protein CASSFPLHKAGPLEQYF.